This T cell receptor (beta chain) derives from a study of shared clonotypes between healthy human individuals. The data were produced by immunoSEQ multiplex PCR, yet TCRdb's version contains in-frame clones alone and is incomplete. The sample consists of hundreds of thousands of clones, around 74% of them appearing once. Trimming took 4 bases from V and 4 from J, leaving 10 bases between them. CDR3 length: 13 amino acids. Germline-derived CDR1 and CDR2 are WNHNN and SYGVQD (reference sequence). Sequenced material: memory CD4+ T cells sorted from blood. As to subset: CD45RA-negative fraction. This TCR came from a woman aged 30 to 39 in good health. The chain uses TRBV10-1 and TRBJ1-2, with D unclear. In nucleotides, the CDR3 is TGCGCCAGCAGTGCAGGAGACGTCTATGGCTACACCTTC. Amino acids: CASSAGDVYGYTF.